This T cell receptor (beta chain) derives from a study of blood T cell repertoires in COVID-19. Whole-study context: The United States, Italy and Spain provided the acute and convalescent COVID-19 samples.

The length of the CDR3 is 13 residues. Deletions cut 0 bases from V and 4 bases from J, with 5 bases between. Germline V lookup: CDR1 SEHNR, CDR2 FQNEAQ (reference sequence). In the source study's methods: Estimation of nucleated cell counts was performed using reference gene primer amplification. Measured with immunoSEQ multiplex PCR; TCRdb has only the in-frame clones, and not every one. V and J calls plus clone size are reproduced from that table; the DNA served to infer D and trimming. The sample carries approximately 70,000 clones, roughly nine tenths recorded once. Sequenced input: peripheral blood. This receptor was taken from a man between 65 and 85 years old with active COVID-19. The chain links TRBV7-9 to TRBJ2-3; D is perhaps TRBD2 (5 bases). The CDR3 DNA is TGTGCCAGCAGCTTAGCCGGGGCAGATACGCAGTATTTT. Amino acids: CASSLAGADTQYF. Full variable domain (rest looked up from reference TRBV7-9 and TRBJ2-3): DTGVSQNPRHKITKRGQNVTFRCDPISEHNRLYWYRQTLGQGPEFLTYFQNEAQLEKSRLLSDRFSAERPKGSFSTLEIQRTEQGDSAMYLCASSLAGADTQYFGPGTRLTVL.